These 22 T cell receptor beta chains came from one sample sequenced in a study of cytomegalovirus exposure and HLA in healthy donors. The PCR made use of 60 Vbeta and 13 Jbeta primers. Sequencing used immunoSEQ multiplex PCR; TCRdb keeps in-frame clones, though not all of them. The sample shows tens of thousands of clones, more than 75% of them seen only once. Sequences were obtained from PBMCs. These receptors all stem from a middle-aged woman in good health and CMV-seronegative.

The chain is built from TRBV5-1 and TRBJ1-3; 7 positions match TRBD1. With 7 bases clipped from V and 0 bases from J, the junction kept 16 bases outside the gene matches. Germline V CDR1 and CDR2: SGHRS, YFSETQ. The CDR3 loop spans 18 amino acids. The CDR3 spells CASRSGQRGARSGNTIYF. In DNA form, the CDR3 reads TGCGCCAGCCGATCGGGACAGAGGGGGGCACGCTCTGGAAACACCATATATTTT.

This chain joins TRBV30 and TRBJ1-1, with 7 bases fitting TRBD1. The CDR3 loop spans 13 amino acids. Germline-derived CDR1 and CDR2 are GTSNPN and SVGIG (reference sequence). The J segment lost 4 bases and the V segment lost 5 bases, leaving 7 bases of the junction unmatched. CDR3 sequence (DNA): TGTGCCTGGGATGTAGGGGGCGGCACTGAAGCTTTCTTT. The encoded protein is CAWDVGGGTEAFF.

DNA for the CDR3: TGTGCCTGGAGTGTCAGCCGGGACACCAATGCTTTCTTT. Residues: CAWSVSRDTNAFF. The V call is TRBV30, the J call TRBJ1-1, with D possibly matching TRBD1 (6 bases). Between the trimmed V and J ends, which lost 0 bases and 11 bases, there was a span of 16 bases. The CDR3 runs 13 residues. The V gene's germline CDR1 is GTSNPN and CDR2 SVGIG (reference sequence). The full variable domain, in which reference TRBV30 and TRBJ1-1 provide the parts outside the CDR3, is SQTIHQWPATLVQPVGSPLSLECTVEGTSNPNLYWYRQAAGRGLQLLFYSVGIGQISSEVPQNLSASRPQDRQFILSSKKLLLSDSGFYLCAWSVSRDTNAFFGQGTRLTVV.

This chain connects TRBV10-3 to TRBJ2-1, with D possibly TRBD1 on 5 matching bases. The germline gives CDR1 ENHRY, CDR2 SYGVKD. Deletions cut 3 bases from V and 2 bases from J, with 8 bases between. This CDR3 is built from 14 residues. The chain's CDR3 is CAISEGVAYNEQFF. In DNA form, the CDR3 reads TGTGCCATCAGTGAAGGGGTTGCCTACAATGAGCAGTTCTTC.

The rearrangement links TRBV5-4 to TRBJ1-1, with D possibly being TRBD1 (6 bases). The V gene's germline CDR1 is SGHNT and CDR2 YYREEE (reference sequence). This CDR3 region has 15 residues. V lost 0 bases, J lost 4 bases, and 13 bases lay in between. CDR3 nucleotide sequence: TGTGCCAGCAGCTTGGCGGGGGGCTCGGGCACTGAAGCTTTCTTT. Translated: CASSLAGGSGTEAFF.

J is TRBJ2-7 and V is TRBV18; TRBD1 agrees at 9 bases. Germline loops: CDR1 KGHSH, CDR2 LQKENI. CDR3 length: 14 residues. V lost 1 base, J lost 5 bases, and 3 bases stayed unmatched. DNA of the CDR3: TGTGCCAGCTCACCACTTGGGACAGGGAACGAGCAGTACTTC. Protein: CASSPLGTGNEQYF.

CDR3 in DNA: TGTGCCAGCTCAGGGGCCAGGGGAATCGTCGGCTATGGCTACACCTTC. It translates to CASSGARGIVGYGYTF. This chain connects TRBV18 to TRBJ1-2; TRBD1 might be the D (6 bases). Germline-derived CDR1 and CDR2 are KGHSH and LQKENI. V was trimmed by 5 bases and J by 4 bases, leaving 20 bases between them. The CDR3 contains 16 residues. Full variable domain (rest looked up from reference TRBV18 and TRBJ1-2): NAGVMQNPRHLVRRRGQEARLRCSPMKGHSHVYWYRQLPEEGLKFMVYLQKENIIDESGMPKERFSAEFPKEGPSILRIQQVVRGDSAAYFCASSGARGIVGYGYTFGSGTRLTVV.

In regard to this clone: The junction departs from germline at one end; a sequencing error may be responsible. The chain joins TRBV29-1 to TRBJ1-2; TRBD1 might be the D (6 bases). Germline-derived CDR1 and CDR2 are SQVTM and ANQGSEA. The CDR3 sequence is 15 residues long. CDR3 DNA sequence: TGCAGCGTACCAACAACCGGGACATCAGACTATGGCTACCCCTTC. As protein: CSVPTTGTSDYGYPF. The variable domain in full, with the rest retrieved from reference TRBV29-1 and TRBJ1-2, is SAVISQKPSRDICQRGTSLTIQCQVDSQVTMMFWYRQQPGQSLTLIATANQGSEATYESGFVIDKFPISRPNLTFSTLTVSNMSPEDSSIYLCSVPTTGTSDYGYPFGSGTRLTVV.

The table lists this clone with a count of one. CDR3 nucleotides: TGTGCCAGCTCACCACCTAGCGGGACTGAAGCTTTCTTT. Translating it yields CASSPPSGTEAFF. J is TRBJ1-1 and V is TRBV18; D call uncertain. There are 13 residues in the CDR3. With 0 bases removed from V and 5 bases from J, the gap between germline ends came to 7 bases. Germline V gene data show CDR1 as KGHSH and CDR2 as LQKENI.

The rearrangement links TRBV4-2 to TRBJ2-7, with D tentatively TRBD2 (5 bases). Germline V gene sequence: CDR1 LGHNA, CDR2 YNFKEQ. CDR3 length: 17 residues. V shed 1 base and J shed 3 bases, with 19 bases lying between them. For the CDR3, the DNA is TGTGCCAGCAGCCAAGGCGTCCTGGGAGAGGCCAACTACGAGCAGTACTTC. Protein product: CASSQGVLGEANYEQYF.

The chain has TRBV5-1 and TRBJ2-7, with TRBD2 matching over 12 bases. The CDR3 has 16 residues. The trim removed 4 bases at V and 0 bases at J, leaving 5 bases unmatched. Germline lookup yields CDR1 SGHRS and CDR2 YFSETQ. CDR3 DNA: TGCGCCAGCAGCCCTATGACTAGCGGGGGCTCCTACGAGCAGTACTTC. Protein sequence: CASSPMTSGGSYEQYF.

J is TRBJ1-1 and V is TRBV11-3; D is possibly TRBD1 (6 bases). This CDR3 spans 15 amino acids. Trimming pared 1 base from V and 0 bases from J, leaving 9 bases between. CDR1 is SGHNT, CDR2 YENEEA, per germline. In DNA form, the CDR3 reads TGTGCCAGCAGCTTAGGGACAGCCGTGAACACTGAAGCTTTCTTT. As protein: CASSLGTAVNTEAFF.

This clone was observed a handful of times. This chain links TRBV5-6 with TRBJ1-2; 9 nucleotides agree with TRBD1. After removal of 3 bases from V and 8 bases from J, the junction contained 5 bases not matched to a gene. The length of the CDR3 is 13 residues. Germline CDR1 reads SGHDT; CDR2 reads YYEEEE. CDR3 in DNA: TGTGCCAGCAGCTCCCGGACAGGGGACGGCTACACCTTC. Translated: CASSSRTGDGYTF. Based on the CDR3 plus reference TRBV5-6 and TRBJ1-2, the full variable domain is DAGVTQSPTHLIKTRGQQVTLRCSPKSGHDTVSWYQQALGQGPQFIFQYYEEEERQRGNFPDRFSGHQFPNYSSELNVNALLLGDSALYLCASSSRTGDGYTFGSGTRLTVV.

The chain carries TRBV18 and TRBJ2-7; 7 nucleotides agree with TRBD2. V shed 2 bases, J shed 7 bases, and the junction held 8 bases outside the gene matches. Germline loops: CDR1 KGHSH, CDR2 LQKENI. The CDR3 totals 14 residues. The CDR3 bases are TGTGCCAGCTCACCATCCGGGGGAGCGGGGGAGCAGTACTTC. Protein: CASSPSGGAGEQYF.

V gene TRBV29-1 combines with J gene TRBJ1-2; D gene unclear. The CDR3 spans 13 residues. From germline, CDR1 is SQVTM and CDR2 ANQGSEA. V lost 6 bases and J lost 1, with 12 bases in between. The CDR3 spells CSVWTDLNYGYTF. The CDR3 DNA reads TGCAGCGTCTGGACTGATCTTAACTATGGCTACACCTTC.

Concerning this clone itself: The same CDR3 is also encoded by other DNA sequences in this sample. The chain recombines TRBV4-1 with TRBJ1-1; D is perhaps TRBD1 (5 bases). Germline CDR1 is MGHRA and CDR2 is YSYEKL. This CDR3 has 14 residues. V lost 6 bases and J 1 base, leaving 12 bases between the germline ends. The CDR3 coding sequence is TGCGCCAGCAGTCCTACAGGTGGGAACACTGAAGCTTTCTTT. Translated: CASSPTGGNTEAFF.

The chain has TRBV5-8 and TRBJ2-5, with TRBD1 as a possible D gene (5 bases). V gave up 10 bases and J gave up 5 bases, with 18 bases separating them. This CDR3 is 13 amino acids long. Germline values: CDR1 SGHTS, CDR2 YDEGEE. The CDR3 loop is CASGAWGVETQYF. The CDR3 DNA is TGTGCCTCTGGGGCGTGGGGCGTGGAGACCCAGTACTTC.

This clone was found once. This chain joins TRBV2 and TRBJ2-2; 9 bases match TRBD2. The CDR3 spans 15 residues. J was trimmed by 5 bases and V by 6 bases; bases with no gene match: 7. Germline V CDR1 and CDR2: SNHLY, FYNNEI. Here the CDR3 reads CASRVSGGGTGELFF. As DNA, the CDR3 is TGTGCCAGCAGAGTTAGCGGGGGAGGTACCGGGGAGCTGTTTTTT.

There are a few counts of this clone. J is TRBJ1-4 and V is TRBV19; no definite D call. The CDR3 has 14 amino acids. Trimming removed 3 bases from V and 7 bases from J, with 12 bases in between. Germline CDR1 reads LNHDA; CDR2 reads SQIVND (reference sequence). CDR3 loop: CASSMGILSEKLFF. In DNA form, the CDR3 reads TGTGCCAGTAGTATGGGCATCCTTTCTGAAAAACTGTTTTTT.

CDR3 DNA: TGCGCCAGCAGCCAACTGACAAACTCTGGAAACACCATATATTTT. Its protein is CASSQLTNSGNTIYF. The chain has TRBV4-1 and TRBJ1-3, with D unresolved. V lost 2 bases to trimming and J lost 0 bases, with 8 bases between them. The CDR3 contains 15 residues. Per germline, CDR1 MGHRA and CDR2 YSYEKL.

This clone was counted a few times. The chain joins TRBV5-1 to TRBJ2-5; D possibly corresponds to TRBD2 (6 bases). V was trimmed by 5 bases and J by 2 bases, leaving 10 bases between them. The CDR3 sequence is 13 residues long. Germline V gene data show CDR1 as SGHRS and CDR2 as YFSETQ. DNA of the CDR3: TGCGCCAGCAGGCGGGGAATTCAAGAGACCCAGTACTTC. Translating it yields CASRRGIQETQYF.

For the CDR3, the DNA is TGCGCCAGCGGGGGGGCAGATGAGACCCAGTACTTC. It translates to CASGGADETQYF. This sequence joins TRBV5-1 and TRBJ2-5; TRBD2 is a possible D gene (7 bases). Between the trimmed V and J ends, which lost 7 bases and 5 bases, there was a span of 12 bases. In germline, CDR1 is SGHRS, CDR2 YFSETQ. The CDR3 length is 12 residues.